The rows below give T cell receptor beta chains drawn from one sample of a study of blood T cells in healthy people across ages. TCRdb re-called the 5' RACE reads with MiXCR, one entry per CDR3 protein. The data show about 780,000 distinct CDR3 sequences, about 47% seen once. The sample comprised blood. The receptors here all came from a man at least 80 years old in good health. CDR3s leave out the opening cysteine and the closing phenylalanine or tryptophan. A D gene is named only where the DNA matches it firmly.

>TRBJ2-1|NA|TRBV18
ASSPKVANYNEQF
>TRBJ2-3|TRBD2|TRBV20-1
SASVGRAGDTQY
>TRBJ2-7|NA|TRBV20-1
SADEGSTYEQY
>TRBJ2-3|TRBD1|TRBV7-8
ASSRTGVEDTQY
>TRBJ1-4|NA|TRBV14
ASSPLRHRSEKLF
>TRBJ1-4|NA|TRBV4-2
ASSQPGATNEKLF
>TRBJ2-1|TRBD2|TRBV27
ASSLLSSGGTNEQF
>TRBJ1-5|NA|TRBV7-2
ASSSTGQPQH
>TRBJ2-4|NA|TRBV28
ASSDTGTAKNIQY
>TRBJ2-4|TRBD1|TRBV20-1
SARDQRDRADIQY
>TRBJ2-5|TRBD2|TRBV20-1
SASGTSGREETQY
>TRBJ2-7|TRBD1|TRBV28
ASSNSGTGHGEQY
>TRBJ2-5|TRBD2|TRBV20-1
SSGETSGTALRTQY
>TRBJ1-1|NA|TRBV10-1
ASSGGTGAAEAF
>TRBJ2-5|NA|TRBV7-2
ASSLASGTPPSSETQY
>TRBJ2-1|TRBD2|TRBV20-1
SATYRQRESSYNEQF
>TRBJ1-1|NA|TRBV12-3/TRBV12-4
ASSVKGRTEAF
>TRBJ2-5|NA|TRBV12-3/TRBV12-4
ASMRENQETQY